Presented here are 25 T cell receptor beta chains from one specimen sequenced in a study of cytomegalovirus exposure and HLA in healthy donors. PCR primers comprised 60 Vbeta and 13 Jbeta primers. Assay: immunoSEQ multiplex PCR; the TCRdb copy retains only in-frame clones and omits some. The sample shows some 180,000 clones, about three quarters of them seen only once. Sequencing used PBMCs. These TCRs come from a man aged 18 to 35 in good health and CMV-seronegative.

The rearrangement joins TRBV6-1 to TRBJ2-3; 7 positions agree with TRBD1. The V segment lost 4 bases and the J segment 0 bases; nucleotides outside the gene matches: 10. This CDR3 region has 17 residues. Germline loops: CDR1 MNHNS, CDR2 SASEGT. This CDR3 reads CASSAFPGQSSTDTQYF. CDR3 in DNA: TGTGCCAGCAGTGCCTTTCCGGGACAGTCGAGCACAGATACGCAGTATTTT.

The V call is TRBV5-1, the J call TRBJ2-7; TRBD1 agrees at 8 bases. CDR1 and CDR2 from the germline V gene are SGHRS and YFSETQ. The CDR3 contains 15 residues. The junction had 9 bases not matched to a gene; V was cut back by 5 bases and J by 2 bases. This CDR3 is CASRGGQGKAYEQYF. The CDR3 DNA reads as TGCGCCAGCAGGGGAGGACAGGGAAAAGCCTACGAGCAGTACTTC.

This chain joins TRBV6-6 and TRBJ2-7, with a weak D call TRBD1 (6 bases). This CDR3 is built from 16 residues. Germline V gives CDR1 MNHNY, CDR2 SVGAGI (reference sequence). Trimming left V 5 bases short and J 3 bases short, with 20 bases between. The CDR3 DNA follows: TGTGCCAGCAGTACCGACAGGTCCCCTGAGTTCTACGAGCAGTACTTC. This sequence encodes CASSTDRSPEFYEQYF.

V usage is TRBV5-6 and J usage is TRBJ2-2; D is possibly TRBD2 (6 bases). CDR1 and CDR2 from the germline V gene are SGHDT and YYEEEE. V was clipped by 5 bases and J by 3 bases, with 20 bases between them. The CDR3 loop spans 17 amino acids. The chain's CDR3 is CASSSLSWDSYTGELFF. The CDR3, as DNA: TGTGCCAGCAGTTCGCTTAGCTGGGACTCTTACACCGGGGAGCTGTTTTTT.

V and J are TRBV30 and TRBJ1-2, with TRBD1 matching 9 bases. J was trimmed by 8 bases and V by 7 bases; bases with no gene match: 20. CDR1 and CDR2 (germline): GTSNPN, SVGIG (reference sequence). The CDR3 covers 16 residues. CDR3 region: CAFYVPGQGVGGGYTF. The CDR3 region has the DNA TGTGCCTTCTACGTACCGGGACAGGGTGTCGGGGGGGGCTACACCTTC.

A few counts support this clone. V gene TRBV5-6 combines with J gene TRBJ1-4, with a possible D match to TRBD1 (5 bases). Trimming took off 4 bases at V and 6 bases at J, with 13 bases between the two ends. Per the germline V gene, CDR1 is SGHDT and CDR2 is YYEEEE. The CDR3 totals 14 residues. Here the CDR3 reads CASSADKRDEKLFF. The DNA for the CDR3 is TGTGCCAGCAGCGCGGACAAAAGGGATGAAAAACTGTTTTTT. The full variable domain, completed using reference TRBV5-6 and TRBJ1-4, is DAGVTQSPTHLIKTRGQQVTLRCSPKSGHDTVSWYQQALGQGPQFIFQYYEEEERQRGNFPDRFSGHQFPNYSSELNVNALLLGDSALYLCASSADKRDEKLFFGSGTQLSVL.

The V and J genes are TRBV19 and TRBJ2-1, with D possibly matching TRBD2 (6 bases). Per the germline V gene, CDR1 is LNHDA and CDR2 is SQIVND (reference sequence). V was pared by 3 bases and J by 6 bases, with 9 bases between. The CDR3 consists of 13 residues. The CDR3 spells CASSMGLLNEQFF. CDR3 sequence (DNA): TGTGCCAGTAGTATGGGACTCCTCAATGAGCAGTTCTTC.

This clone was counted between two and nine times. V and J are TRBV28 and TRBJ1-1; the D gene is possibly TRBD1 (5 bases). The V gene's germline CDR1 is MDHEN and CDR2 SYDVKM. The V end was cut by 2 bases, the J end by 7 bases, with 14 bases between. CDR3 size: 14 residues. The CDR3 coding sequence is TGTGCCAGCAGTTTAGTGACAGCCGAAAATGAAGCTTTCTTT. This encodes CASSLVTAENEAFF.

The genes are TRBV28 and TRBJ2-2, with D possibly being TRBD1 (6 bases). The CDR3 contains 17 residues. The germline V and J ends were trimmed by 1 base and 7 bases, with 19 bases remaining between them. Germline V gene sequence: CDR1 MDHEN, CDR2 SYDVKM. The chain's CDR3 is CASSLFPGHGSGGELFF. CDR3 sequence (DNA): TGTGCCAGCAGTTTATTCCCGGGACACGGCTCAGGCGGGGAGCTGTTTTTT.

In its sample, this clone was seen a few times. The rearrangement uses TRBV7-2 and TRBJ2-1; tentatively, D is TRBD1 (6 bases). V was pared by 5 bases and J by 4 bases, with 18 bases between. This CDR3 spans 16 amino acids. Germline loops: CDR1 SGHTA, CDR2 FQGNSA. CDR3 DNA: TGTGCCAGCAGCGCCTTACAGGGACCCCAATACAATGAGCAGTTCTTC. Translated: CASSALQGPQYNEQFF.

Here the CDR3 reads CASSWRQGGLNTIYF. The DNA for the CDR3 is TGTGCCAGCAGCTGGAGGCAGGGAGGGCTAAACACCATATATTTT. V is TRBV7-2 and J is TRBJ1-3; the D gene is possibly TRBD1 (5 bases). This CDR3 is 15 amino acids long. The V gene lost 4 bases and the J gene lost 6 bases, with 16 bases spanning the gap. CDR1 and CDR2 from the germline V gene are SGHTA and FQGNSA.

This clone came up once. V is TRBV5-8 and J is TRBJ1-5, with 8 bases aligning to TRBD1. CDR3 length: 19 residues. Trimming took 3 bases from V and 6 from J; bases not matched to a gene: 20. The V gene's germline CDR1 is SGHTS and CDR2 YDEGEE. The CDR3, as DNA: TGTGCCAGCAGCTCTTGGGACCAGGGGGCTATTCCGAAGGCTCAGCCCCAGCATTTT. Its protein is CASSSWDQGAIPKAQPQHF.

A single count supports this clone. The chain uses TRBV4-3 and TRBJ2-7; 14 bases match TRBD2. J gave up 7 bases and V 0 bases, and 2 bases lay outside the gene matches. The length of the CDR3 is 15 residues. The germline V gene encodes CDR1 LGHNA and CDR2 YSLEER. The CDR3 is CASSQDRTSGGEQYF. Here the CDR3 DNA reads TGCGCCAGCAGCCAAGATAGGACTAGCGGGGGGGAGCAGTACTTC.

The J gene is TRBJ2-2, the V gene TRBV9; the match to TRBD2 covers 7 bases. The CDR3 runs 15 residues. Germline CDR1 reads SGDLS; CDR2 reads YYNGEE. V gave up 4 bases and J gave up 0 bases; unmatched junction bases: 3. CDR3 DNA: TGTGCCAGCAGCCTTGGGACTACGAACACCGGGGAGCTGTTTTTT. The encoded protein is CASSLGTTNTGELFF. Using reference TRBV9 and TRBJ2-2 for the parts outside the CDR3, the full variable domain is DSGVTQTPKHLITATGQRVTLRCSPRSGDLSVYWYQQSLDQGLQFLIQYYNGEERAKGNILERFSAQQFPDLHSELNLSSLELGDSALYFCASSLGTTNTGELFFGEGSRLTVL.

This clone was observed a few times. The chain joins TRBV14 to TRBJ2-1; D gene ambiguous. Between the trimmed V and J ends, which lost 0 bases and 5 bases, there was a span of 11 bases. CDR1 and CDR2 from the germline V gene are SGHDN and FVKESK. This CDR3 region has 15 residues. This CDR3 reads CASSQERRRNNEQFF. In DNA form, the CDR3 reads TGTGCCAGCAGCCAAGAAAGGCGGCGGAACAATGAGCAGTTCTTC.

The rearrangement uses TRBV13 and TRBJ1-2; tentative D call: TRBD1 (5 bases). The CDR3 loop spans 15 amino acids. V lost 3 bases and J lost 1, with 12 bases in between. From germline, CDR1 is PRHDT and CDR2 FYEKMQ (reference sequence). For the CDR3, the DNA is TGTGCCAGCAGCTTTAGGCAGGGCGATAACTATGGCTACACCTTC. Protein: CASSFRQGDNYGYTF.

This sequence joins TRBV7-8 and TRBJ2-7; TRBD1 is a possible D gene (6 bases). Germline V gene lookup returns CDR1 SGHVS and CDR2 FQNEAQ. The CDR3 consists of 16 residues. V lost 4 bases and J 0 bases, leaving 16 bases between the germline ends. CDR3 in DNA: TGTGCCAGCAGCTCCTGGACAGATGAGAGCTCCTACGAGCAGTACTTC. Translation gives CASSSWTDESSYEQYF.

This chain links TRBV6-1 with TRBJ1-3; D unclear. The CDR3 has 17 amino acids. Germline V lookup: CDR1 MNHNS, CDR2 SASEGT. V gave up 0 bases and J gave up 0 bases, with 12 bases separating them. The CDR3 DNA sequence: TGTGCCAGCAGTGAAGCGCTAGGAGGGCACTCTGGAAACACCATATATTTT. The encoded protein is CASSEALGGHSGNTIYF.

The chain links TRBV4-1 to TRBJ1-2, with 10 nucleotides matching TRBD1. Germline assignment: CDR1 MGHRA and CDR2 YSYEKL. This CDR3 spans 19 amino acids. The J segment lost 3 bases and the V segment lost 3 bases, leaving 16 bases of the junction unmatched. The CDR3: CASSHHLTGTGASDYGYTF. CDR3 DNA sequence: TGCGCCAGCAGCCACCACCTTACCGGGACAGGGGCGTCGGACTATGGCTACACCTTC.

The chain joins TRBV5-4 to TRBJ1-2; D gene uncertain. Trimming shortened V by 4 bases and J by 8 bases, and 18 bases separated the two germline ends. Germline lookup yields CDR1 SGHNT and CDR2 YYREEE (reference sequence). The CDR3 runs 14 residues. The CDR3 region is CASSLEAVSEGYTF. The CDR3 DNA reads as TGTGCCAGCAGCCTCGAGGCCGTATCTGAGGGCTACACCTTC.

The chain carries TRBV5-1 and TRBJ1-3, with D uncertain. The CDR3 is made up of 15 amino acids. V lost 0 bases to trimming and J lost 0 bases, with 7 bases between them. CDR1 is SGHRS and CDR2 is YFSETQ in the germline V gene. The CDR3 nucleotides read TGCGCCAGCAGCTTGGCCCCACTCTCTGGAAACACCATATATTTT. Translation: CASSLAPLSGNTIYF.

V gene TRBV9 combines with J gene TRBJ2-7; possibly TRBD1 for D (5 bases). The CDR3 runs to 15 residues. CDR1 and CDR2 from the germline V gene are SGDLS and YYNGEE. Trimming left V 5 bases short and J 2 bases short, with 17 bases between. CDR3: CASSRFSDITYEQYF. The CDR3, as DNA: TGTGCCAGCAGTCGATTCTCGGACATCACCTACGAGCAGTACTTC.

The rearrangement uses TRBV5-1 and TRBJ2-3; D gene ambiguous. The germline V gene encodes CDR1 SGHRS and CDR2 YFSETQ. This CDR3 spans 12 amino acids. Trimming stripped 4 bases from V and 2 bases from J, with 5 bases between. CDR3 residues: CASSLITDTQYF. CDR3 DNA sequence: TGCGCCAGCAGCCTTATCACAGATACGCAGTATTTT.

This clone was seen once. The rearrangement links TRBV11-3 to TRBJ2-7; 13 bases fit TRBD2. The CDR3 is 16 amino acids. Germline CDR1 reads SGHNT; CDR2 reads YENEEA. The V gene end was trimmed by 4 bases and the J gene end by 7 bases; junction bases not matched to a gene: 10. This CDR3 is CASSSRTSGGAWEQYF. CDR3 sequence (DNA): TGTGCCAGCAGCTCACGGACTAGCGGGGGCGCCTGGGAGCAGTACTTC.

This chain uses TRBV6-5 with TRBJ1-1; D perhaps matches TRBD1 (5 bases). The CDR3 spans 14 residues. Per germline, CDR1 MNHEY and CDR2 SVGAGI. Trimming cost V 6 bases and J 2 bases, with 13 bases left between them. CDR3 bases: TGTGCCAGCAGGGGGCCAAACAGAAACACTGAAGCTTTCTTT. It codes for CASRGPNRNTEAFF.